This T cell receptor (beta chain) was observed in a study of blood T cells in healthy people across ages. Study-level points and caveats: The fall in TCR beta diversity per million T cells was roughly linear with age. Without sorted subsets, naive and antigen-experienced compartments could not be conclusively compared.

Germline V gene sequence: CDR1 ENHRY, CDR2 SYGVKD. V was trimmed by 8 bases and J by 7 bases, leaving 18 bases between them. The CDR3 sequence is 13 residues long. Together with a sample-barcoded 5' primer, a J-beta primer mix was included in a second PCR lasting about 7 to 11 cycles. A 12-random-nucleotide template-switch adaptor tagged each cDNA molecule. TCRdb reanalysed the 5' RACE reads using MiXCR and keeps one entry per CDR3 protein. This sample has some 690,000 distinct CDR3 sequences, with 22% found just once. On this clonotype: The antigen is unknown.

Peripheral blood was drawn, approximately 9.4 milliliters per donor. The source material was blood. The sequence was collected from a man in his 70s in good health. V gene TRBV10-3 combines with J gene TRBJ2-7; a possible D gene is TRBD2 (6 bases). The CDR3 protein is CAIGGTYSGEQYF. The CDR3, as DNA: TGTGCCATCGGGGGGACGTACTCGGGGGAGCAGTACTTC.